Below are 30 T cell receptor beta chains sequenced from a single sample in a study of regulatory dendritic cells for organ transplantation. Some clones are missing from TCRdb's copy, which holds only in-frame ones; the method was immunoSEQ multiplex PCR. Found here are around 30,000 clones, approximately 86% of them singletons; the top ten hold 0.4% to 0.5%. The material sequenced was naive CD8+ T cells from blood. Subset noted: CD45RA+ naive T cells. The receptor set was obtained from a human donor in good health.

The chain couples TRBV6-6 to TRBJ2-5; 11 bases fit TRBD2. CDR1 is MNHNY and CDR2 is SVGAGI in the germline V gene (reference sequence). The V and J ends lost 6 bases and 2 bases, in that order; junction bases with no gene match: 8. This CDR3 region has 16 residues. Here the CDR3 reads CASSQPGLAAQETQYF. The CDR3 region has the DNA TGTGCCAGCAGCCAGCCGGGACTAGCGGCACAAGAGACCCAGTACTTC.

V is TRBV11-3 and J is TRBJ2-5; D is ambiguous. Germline-derived CDR1 and CDR2 are SGHNT and YENEEA. The germline V and J ends were trimmed by 1 base and 5 bases, with 14 bases remaining between them. The CDR3 runs to 15 residues. CDR3 bases: TGTGCCAGCAGCTTAGCGGCTAGGTTTCAGGAGACCCAGTACTTC. It specifies CASSLAARFQETQYF.

The gene calls are TRBV7-9 and TRBJ1-4; TRBD1 matches 8 bases. The CDR3 runs to 17 residues. Germline V lookup: CDR1 SEHNR, CDR2 FQNEAQ (reference sequence). J was trimmed by 0 bases and V by 4 bases; bases with no gene match: 7. CDR3 DNA sequence: TGTGCCAGCAGCTCGGGACAGGACCTTCCAACTAATGAAAAACTGTTTTTT. Encoded protein: CASSSGQDLPTNEKLFF. The full variable domain, completed using reference TRBV7-9 and TRBJ1-4, is DTGVSQNPRHKITKRGQNVTFRCDPISEHNRLYWYRQTLGQGPEFLTYFQNEAQLEKSRLLSDRFSAERPKGSFSTLEIQRTEQGDSAMYLCASSSGQDLPTNEKLFFGSGTQLSVL.

The chain employs TRBV19 and TRBJ1-2, with D unresolved. The germline CDR1 and CDR2 sequences are LNHDA and SQIVND (reference sequence). This CDR3 region has 15 residues. With 5 bases removed from V and 0 bases from J, the gap between germline ends came to 13 bases. CDR3 amino acids: CASSSPGIANYGYTF. CDR3 sequence (DNA): TGTGCCAGTAGTTCTCCGGGGATAGCTAACTATGGCTACACCTTC.

This chain links TRBV6-6 with TRBJ1-6; 9 bases agree with TRBD1. Per germline, CDR1 MNHNY and CDR2 SVGAGI (reference sequence). There are 14 residues in the CDR3. V lost 8 bases, J lost 8 bases, and 7 bases stayed unmatched. CDR3 in amino acids: CASVGTGSDSPLHF. In nucleotides, the CDR3 is TGTGCCAGCGTCGGGACAGGGTCCGATTCACCCCTCCACTTT.

This clone was counted between two and nine times. The chain links TRBV12-5 to TRBJ2-4, with 7 bases matching TRBD2. The CDR3 is made up of 17 amino acids. Germline CDR1 and CDR2: LGHNT and FRNRAP. Unmatched junction bases numbered 13, after V lost 2 bases and J lost 6 bases. The CDR3 is CASGLLPGEGSRNIQYF. DNA for the CDR3: TGTGCTAGTGGTTTGTTACCGGGGGAGGGATCAAGAAACATTCAGTACTTC.

This chain links TRBV28 with TRBJ1-4; D is uncertain. This CDR3 spans 15 amino acids. V was shortened by 8 bases and J by 4 bases, with 17 bases between the two germline ends. The V gene's germline CDR1 is MDHEN and CDR2 SYDVKM. The CDR3 here is CASRKWREINEKLFF. CDR3 DNA sequence: TGTGCCAGCCGAAAATGGAGGGAAATTAATGAAAAACTGTTTTTT. The full variable domain, completed using reference TRBV28 and TRBJ1-4, is DVKVTQSSRYLVKRTGEKVFLECVQDMDHENMFWYRQDPGLGLRLIYFSYDVKMKEKGDIPEGYSVSREKKERFSLILESASTNQTSMYLCASRKWREINEKLFFGSGTQLSVL.

The chain recombines TRBV5-6 with TRBJ1-5; D unresolved. The germline V gene encodes CDR1 SGHDT and CDR2 YYEEEE. V was pared by 0 bases and J by 4 bases, with 14 bases between. The CDR3 totals 16 residues. The DNA for the CDR3 is TGTGCCAGCAGCTTGGGGTCCGCCCTTGAGAATCAGCCCCAGCATTTT. Protein sequence: CASSLGSALENQPQHF. Based on the CDR3 plus reference TRBV5-6 and TRBJ1-5, the full variable domain is DAGVTQSPTHLIKTRGQQVTLRCSPKSGHDTVSWYQQALGQGPQFIFQYYEEEERQRGNFPDRFSGHQFPNYSSELNVNALLLGDSALYLCASSLGSALENQPQHFGDGTRLSIL.

The gene calls are TRBV29-1 and TRBJ2-7; D possibly corresponds to TRBD1 (5 bases). The V end lost 5 bases, the J end lost 3 bases, and 11 bases lay between the germline ends. Germline V lookup: CDR1 SQVTM, CDR2 ANQGSEA. The CDR3 consists of 12 residues. CDR3 sequence reads: CSVIWGNYEQYF. The CDR3 DNA is TGCAGCGTTATTTGGGGCAACTACGAGCAGTACTTC.

This rearrangement joins TRBV7-2 to TRBJ2-2; D may be TRBD2 (6 bases). This CDR3 contains 16 residues. Between the trimmed V and J ends, which lost 5 bases and 6 bases, there was a span of 19 bases. The germline V gene has CDR1 SGHTA and CDR2 FQGNSA. The CDR3 reads CASSPLEGPAPGELFF. The CDR3 DNA reads as TGTGCCAGCAGCCCTCTGGAGGGACCAGCTCCCGGGGAGCTGTTTTTT.

This clone was detected once. The chain uses TRBV6-6 and TRBJ2-7, with 12 bases fitting TRBD1. This CDR3 region has 13 residues. The germline V gene encodes CDR1 MNHNY and CDR2 SVGAGI (reference sequence). With V trimmed by 8 bases and J by 9 bases, 8 bases remained unmatched. The CDR3 DNA is TGTGCCAGCCGAGGGACAGGGGGCCTTGCGCAGTACTTC. This gives the protein CASRGTGGLAQYF.

CDR3 bases: TGTGCCAGCAGCTTAGATCCGGGACAGTCCTACGAGCAGTACTTC. It is translated as CASSLDPGQSYEQYF. The chain recombines TRBV11-2 with TRBJ2-7, with 7 bases matching TRBD1. The V and J ends lost 0 bases and 1 base, in that order; junction bases with no gene match: 3. The CDR3 is made up of 15 amino acids. The germline V gene encodes CDR1 SGHAT and CDR2 FQNNGV.

This chain connects TRBV19 to TRBJ1-1; the D is unclear. The CDR3 consists of 12 residues. The germline V gene encodes CDR1 LNHDA and CDR2 SQIVND (reference sequence). Trimming left V 1 base short and J 4 bases short, with 4 bases between. The CDR3 reads CASSIGSTEAFF. The CDR3 DNA sequence: TGTGCCAGTAGTATAGGGAGCACTGAAGCTTTCTTT. Together with reference TRBV19 and TRBJ1-1, the CDR3 gives the full variable domain: DGGITQSPKYLFRKEGQNVTLSCEQNLNHDAMYWYRQDPGQGLRLIYYSQIVNDFQKGDIAEGYSVSREKKESFPLTVTSAQKNPTAFYLCASSIGSTEAFFGQGTRLTVV.

This CDR3 is CASSFDRVNGELFF. As DNA, the CDR3 is TGCGCCAGCAGTTTCGACAGGGTAAACGGGGAGCTGTTTTTT. The gene calls are TRBV5-1 and TRBJ2-2; 7 positions agree with TRBD1. CDR3 size: 14 residues. Germline CDR1 is SGHRS and CDR2 is YFSETQ. Trimming took 5 bases from V and 7 from J; bases not matched to a gene: 8.

The chain combines TRBV4-1 with TRBJ2-3, with 8 nucleotides matching TRBD2. From germline, CDR1 is MGHRA and CDR2 YSYEKL. The length of the CDR3 is 17 residues. The V gene end was trimmed by 0 bases and the J gene end by 3 bases; junction bases not matched to a gene: 8. For the CDR3, the DNA is TGCGCCAGCAGCCAAGAAAAAGAGCGGGGGAAGACAGATACGCAGTATTTT. This codes for CASSQEKERGKTDTQYF.

The chain has TRBV7-9 and TRBJ1-1; D remains unclear. Germline CDR1 SEHNR, CDR2 FQNEAQ (reference sequence). V lost 0 bases, J lost 0 bases, and 8 bases lay in between. The CDR3 sequence is 15 residues long. CDR3 nucleotides: TGTGCCAGCAGCTTAGCAAGTAGCCTGAACACTGAAGCTTTCTTT. It translates to CASSLASSLNTEAFF. The full variable domain, with the rest looked up from reference TRBV7-9 and TRBJ1-1, is DTGVSQNPRHKITKRGQNVTFRCDPISEHNRLYWYRQTLGQGPEFLTYFQNEAQLEKSRLLSDRFSAERPKGSFSTLEIQRTEQGDSAMYLCASSLASSLNTEAFFGQGTRLTVV.

This chain connects TRBV5-6 to TRBJ1-1, with D possibly being TRBD1 (6 bases). Germline lookup yields CDR1 SGHDT and CDR2 YYEEEE. V was trimmed by 4 bases and J by 4 bases, leaving 20 bases between them. The CDR3 runs to 16 residues. The CDR3 region is CASSPLVGGPGTEAFF. DNA for the CDR3: TGTGCCAGCAGCCCCCTAGTAGGGGGTCCGGGCACTGAAGCTTTCTTT.

CDR3 region: CASSSSTGWYEQFF. The CDR3 bases are TGTGCCAGCAGCTCCTCGACAGGGTGGTACGAGCAGTTCTTC. The rearrangement links TRBV5-6 to TRBJ2-1; 7 bases line up with TRBD1. Germline V gene lookup returns CDR1 SGHDT and CDR2 YYEEEE. V shed 3 bases and J 10 bases; nucleotides not matched to a gene: 10. The CDR3 covers 14 residues.

The chain employs TRBV4-2 and TRBJ2-4; D is perhaps TRBD1 (5 bases). V was cut by 1 base and J by 6 bases, with 10 bases left in between. The CDR3 has 14 amino acids. Germline CDR1 and CDR2: LGHNA and YNFKEQ. This CDR3 is CASSQGERGNIQYF. CDR3 bases: TGTGCCAGCAGCCAAGGGGAAAGGGGAAACATTCAGTACTTC.

V gene TRBV6-5 combines with J gene TRBJ1-2, with a weak D call TRBD1 (6 bases). The ends were cut back, 5 bases at V and 4 bases at J, with 8 bases in the middle. The CDR3 consists of 12 residues. Germline assignment: CDR1 MNHEY and CDR2 SVGAGI. CDR3 in DNA: TGTGCCAGCAGTGCGGACAGCTATGGCTACACCTTC. This translates into CASSADSYGYTF.

V usage is TRBV11-2 and J usage is TRBJ1-6, with 12 bases matching TRBD1. The CDR3 sequence is 17 residues long. V shed 2 bases and J 14 bases; nucleotides not matched to a gene: 13. Germline V CDR1 and CDR2: SGHAT, FQNNGV. Here the CDR3 reads CASSLTSGTGGRLTLHF. The CDR3 DNA sequence: TGTGCCAGCAGCTTAACCTCGGGGACAGGGGGCCGCTTGACCCTCCACTTT.

This clone was seen more than once but under ten times. The chain links TRBV4-3 to TRBJ1-3; D not resolved. Looked up from germline, CDR1 is LGHNA and CDR2 is YSLEER. This CDR3 is 15 amino acids long. V lost 4 bases to trimming and J lost 0 bases, with 10 bases between them. CDR3 nucleotide sequence: TGCGCCAGCAGCCCGGCGAGGAGCTCTGGAAACACCATATATTTT. Protein: CASSPARSSGNTIYF.

This sequence joins TRBV9 and TRBJ2-3; tentatively, D is TRBD2 (6 bases). Germline loops: CDR1 SGDLS, CDR2 YYNGEE. The CDR3 loop spans 16 amino acids. With 0 bases removed from V and 3 bases from J, the gap between germline ends came to 14 bases. The CDR3 loop reads CASSVVWSGPTDTQYF. DNA for the CDR3: TGTGCCAGCAGCGTAGTTTGGAGCGGGCCGACAGATACGCAGTATTTT.

CDR3 nucleotide sequence: TGTGCCAGCAGCTTGGACAGGTACGGACCTCAAACCCTCCACTTT. Translating it yields CASSLDRYGPQTLHF. The V call is TRBV5-5, the J call TRBJ1-6, with a possible D match to TRBD1 (5 bases). Germline loops: CDR1 SGHKS, CDR2 YYEKEE (reference sequence). The V end was cut by 0 bases, the J end by 14 bases, with 18 bases between. The CDR3 length is 15 residues.

The chain recombines TRBV9 with TRBJ2-2; TRBD1 might be the D (6 bases). V was cut by 4 bases and J by 10 bases, with 8 bases left in between. This CDR3 has 11 amino acids. Germline values: CDR1 SGDLS, CDR2 YYNGEE. CDR3 in amino acids: CASSPGVELFF. The CDR3 nucleotides are TGTGCCAGCAGCCCAGGGGTGGAGCTGTTTTTT.

This clone has only a few counts. The chain recombines TRBV7-3 with TRBJ2-2, with no clear D. V gave up 5 bases and J gave up 5 bases, with 6 bases separating them. Germline V lookup: CDR1 SGHTA, CDR2 FQGTGA. The CDR3 loop spans 12 amino acids. CDR3 coding DNA: TGTGCCAGCAGCCCCGGTACCGGGGAGCTGTTTTTT. Its protein is CASSPGTGELFF.

This clone has a handful of counts. V and J are TRBV11-2 and TRBJ2-7; tentative D call: TRBD1 (6 bases). The V gene lost 6 bases and the J gene lost 3 bases, with 18 bases spanning the gap. Germline lookup yields CDR1 SGHAT and CDR2 FQNNGV. The CDR3 runs 15 residues. The CDR3 DNA reads as TGTGCCAGCAGGGTAGACTGGACAGCAAACTACGAGCAGTACTTC. It is translated as CASRVDWTANYEQYF.

This clone was seen just once. V is TRBV7-9 and J is TRBJ1-2; D not resolved. Trimming left V 1 base short and J 1 base short, with 7 bases between. Germline CDR1 and CDR2: SEHNR and FQNEAQ (reference sequence). This CDR3 is built from 14 residues. CDR3 nucleotides: TGTGCCAGCAGCTTAGTGGGCAGTAACTATGGCTACACCTTC. As protein: CASSLVGSNYGYTF.

In its sample, this clone was seen a few times. V usage is TRBV28 and J usage is TRBJ2-7; 11 nucleotides align to TRBD1. The CDR3 contains 14 residues. J lost 2 bases, V lost 3 bases, and 0 bases had no gene match. Looked up from germline, CDR1 is MDHEN and CDR2 is SYDVKM. The CDR3 DNA reads as TGTGCCAGCAGTTTGGGACAGGGGGCCTACGAGCAGTACTTC. This codes for CASSLGQGAYEQYF.

The chain carries TRBV19 and TRBJ2-1; the match to TRBD2 covers 11 bases. J lost 6 bases, V lost 6 bases, and 7 bases had no gene match. The CDR3 is 15 amino acids. CDR1 is LNHDA, CDR2 SQIVND, per germline (reference sequence). In DNA form, the CDR3 reads TGTGCCAGTAGAATCTCTAGCGGGGGGATCAATGAGCAGTTCTTC. It is translated as CASRISSGGINEQFF.